These 19 T cell receptor beta chains came from one sample sequenced in a study of vaccination and CD4 T cells after COVID-19. The treatment: approximately 10-day PBMC culture with coronavirus spike peptide pools or control peptides (ViraFEST assay). No antigen has been identified for these receptors. At the Johns Hopkins FTIC core, DNA taken from cultured CD4+ T cells was sequenced by way of the Oncomine TCR Beta short-read assay. TCRdb analysed the PCR reads with MiXCR anew, one entry per CDR3 protein. Of about 12,000 distinct CDR3 sequences detected, around a third appear once; the ten largest clones hold approximately 35%. The sample here was CD4+ T cells from blood, cultured in vitro, taken before SARS-CoV-2 vaccination. These receptors were obtained from a human donor who received a COVID-19 vaccine.

This clonotype was picked up a small number of times. This chain joins TRBV6-1 and TRBJ2-2; D not certain. Trimming left V 8 bases short and J 4 bases short, with 11 bases between. The length of the CDR3 is 13 residues. Germline CDR1 and CDR2: MNHNS and SASEGT. In DNA form, the CDR3 reads TGTGCCAGCCTCTCACGATCCACCGGGGAGCTGTTTTTT. It yields the protein CASLSRSTGELFF.

To note about this clonotype: One end of the junction is discordant with germline, which a read error may explain. The chain employs TRBV30 and TRBJ1-1, with 8 bases fitting TRBD1. The CDR3 runs 13 residues. Germline assignment: CDR1 GTSNPN and CDR2 SVGIG (reference sequence). The CDR3 region has the DNA TGTGCCTGGGCTGGACAGGGCCTCGCTGAAGCTTCCTTT. It encodes CAWAGQGLAEASF.

Only a few counts were recorded for this clonotype. The V call is TRBV20-1, the J call TRBJ1-2, with D unresolved. The V gene lost 1 base and the J gene lost 8 bases, with 8 bases spanning the gap. The CDR3 spans 11 residues. Germline V gene sequence: CDR1 DFQATT, CDR2 SNEGSKA (reference sequence). CDR3 sequence reads: CSARGWWGYTF. CDR3 DNA sequence: TGCAGTGCTAGAGGGTGGTGGGGCTACACCTTC.

The gene calls are TRBV7-8 and TRBJ1-1, with D hard to call. CDR1 is SGHVS and CDR2 is FQNEAQ in the germline V gene. The CDR3 has 14 amino acids. V was cut by 0 bases and J by 2 bases, with 7 bases left in between. CDR3 sequence (DNA): TGTGCCAGCAGCTTAGCATCTTCTAACACTGAAGCTTTCTTT. Translating it yields CASSLASSNTEAFF.

The V and J genes are TRBV7-9 and TRBJ2-7; D not certain. The CDR3 spans 12 residues. Germline CDR1 is SEHNR and CDR2 is FQNEAQ (reference sequence). V dropped 5 bases and J dropped 5 bases, with 10 bases sitting between them. The CDR3 nucleotides read TGTGCCAGCAGCCCGGCGCAGGACGAGCAGTACTTC. It codes for CASSPAQDEQYF. The full variable domain, its missing parts supplied by reference TRBV7-9 and TRBJ2-7, is DTGVSQNPRHKITKRGQNVTFRCDPISEHNRLYWYRQTLGQGPEFLTYFQNEAQLEKSRLLSDRFSAERPKGSFSTLEIQRTEQGDSAMYLCASSPAQDEQYFGPGTRLTVT.

This chain links TRBV20-1 with TRBJ1-1; D not certain. The CDR3 totals 13 residues. Germline CDR1 reads DFQATT; CDR2 reads SNEGSKA (reference sequence). Trimming left V 4 bases short and J 5 bases short, with 14 bases between. CDR3 nucleotide sequence: TGCAGTGCTATACCGACATCCAGAACTGAAGCTTTCTTT. As protein: CSAIPTSRTEAFF.

This clonotype was detected a few times. The V and J genes are TRBV7-9 and TRBJ2-5; 7 bases map to TRBD2. J was trimmed by 1 base and V by 4 bases; bases with no gene match: 6. Germline loops: CDR1 SEHNR, CDR2 FQNEAQ (reference sequence). This CDR3 contains 15 residues. The DNA for the CDR3 is TGTGCCAGCAGCTACCGACTAGCACTCCAAGAGACCCAGTACTTC. This sequence encodes CASSYRLALQETQYF.

The chain carries TRBV5-1 and TRBJ2-5; 8 bases are shared with TRBD1. Germline CDR1 is SGHRS and CDR2 is YFSETQ. The CDR3 has 15 amino acids. J gave up 5 bases and V 4 bases, and 10 bases lay outside the gene matches. CDR3 amino acids: CASSRSTGALETQYF. In DNA, the CDR3 is TGCGCCAGCAGCCGTTCGACAGGGGCCCTGGAGACCCAGTACTTC.

This clonotype came up a few times. The chain employs TRBV29-1 and TRBJ2-1; 10 nucleotides match TRBD1. Germline V gene lookup returns CDR1 SQVTM and CDR2 ANQGSEA. The CDR3 totals 13 residues. The trim removed 6 bases at V and 5 bases at J, leaving 4 bases unmatched. CDR3 residues: CSVGQGVNNEQFF. For the CDR3, the DNA is TGCAGCGTCGGACAGGGGGTGAACAATGAGCAGTTCTTC.

This clonotype was seen a handful of times. The chain uses TRBV24-1 and TRBJ2-3, with a weak D call TRBD2 (6 bases). This CDR3 spans 13 amino acids. Trimming took 4 bases from V and 6 from J, leaving 10 bases between them. The germline gives CDR1 KGHDR, CDR2 SFDVKD. CDR3 sequence reads: CATSDGGPDTQYF. CDR3 coding DNA: TGTGCCACCAGTGACGGGGGACCCGATACGCAGTATTTT.

This clonotype was counted only a few times. The gene calls are TRBV5-4 and TRBJ2-3; 7 bases align to TRBD1. With 2 bases clipped from V and 1 base from J, the junction kept 1 base outside the gene matches. The length of the CDR3 is 14 residues. Germline loops: CDR1 SGHNT, CDR2 YYREEE (reference sequence). CDR3 residues: CASSFGQGTDTQYF. DNA for the CDR3: TGTGCCAGCAGCTTCGGACAGGGCACAGATACGCAGTATTTT.

V is TRBV7-2 and J is TRBJ2-1; D is unresolved. CDR1 and CDR2 from the germline V gene are SGHTA and FQGNSA. The CDR3 loop spans 14 amino acids. The germline V and J ends were trimmed by 1 base and 9 bases, with 13 bases remaining between them. The CDR3 protein is CASSLVDELGEQFF. CDR3 nucleotides: TGTGCCAGCAGCTTAGTGGACGAGCTAGGTGAGCAGTTCTTC.

The chain joins TRBV6-5 to TRBJ2-1, with D perhaps matching TRBD2 (6 bases). The CDR3 spans 13 residues. V was pared by 2 bases and J by 9 bases, with 11 bases between. The V gene's germline CDR1 is MNHEY and CDR2 SVGAGI. The CDR3 nucleotides read TGTGCCAGCAGTTACGTAAGGGGAGGTGAGCAGTTCTTC. It translates to CASSYVRGGEQFF.

This clonotype was detected a few times. The V call is TRBV18, the J call TRBJ2-3, with unresolved D. The germline V gene has CDR1 KGHSH and CDR2 LQKENI. V was shortened by 0 bases and J by 1 base, with 2 bases between the two germline ends. The length of the CDR3 is 13 residues. In nucleotides, the CDR3 is TGTGCCAGCTCACCACCCGGCACAGATACGCAGTATTTT. This gives the protein CASSPPGTDTQYF.

This chain joins TRBV2 and TRBJ1-1, with D possibly matching TRBD1 (5 bases). CDR3 size: 15 residues. The germline CDR1 and CDR2 sequences are SNHLY and FYNNEI. V shed 4 bases and J shed 6 bases, with 18 bases lying between them. The DNA for the CDR3 is TGTGCCAGCAGTGCCCTCGGACAAAATGGGGCTGAAGCTTTCTTT. Translation gives CASSALGQNGAEAFF. The whole variable domain, filled in from reference TRBV2 and TRBJ1-1, reads EPEVTQTPSHQVTQMGQEVILRCVPISNHLYFYWYRQILGQKVEFLVSFYNNEISEKSEIFDDQFSVERPDGSNFTLKIRSTKLEDSAMYFCASSALGQNGAEAFFGQGTRLTVV.

V is TRBV18 and J is TRBJ2-4; 7 bases agree with TRBD1. Per germline, CDR1 KGHSH and CDR2 LQKENI. With 6 bases clipped from V and 3 bases from J, the junction kept 2 bases outside the gene matches. The CDR3 consists of 13 residues. In DNA form, the CDR3 reads TGTGCCAGCTCGGGACAGAGCAAAAACATTCAGTACTTC. Encoded protein: CASSGQSKNIQYF.

V gene TRBV19 combines with J gene TRBJ1-2; perhaps TRBD1 as D (6 bases). Germline CDR1 and CDR2: LNHDA and SQIVND (reference sequence). The CDR3 extends over 14 amino acids. V was shortened by 4 bases and J by 5 bases, with 14 bases between the two germline ends. The CDR3 DNA follows: TGTGCCAGTAGTAGAACGGGACACGAGTATGGCTACACCTTC. Amino acid sequence: CASSRTGHEYGYTF.

The J gene is TRBJ2-6, the V gene TRBV6-1, with TRBD1 identical over 9 bases. The CDR3 extends over 15 amino acids. V shed 6 bases, J shed 2 bases, and the junction held 2 bases outside the gene matches. Germline loops: CDR1 MNHNS, CDR2 SASEGT. CDR3 amino acids: CASRTGGAGANVLTF. The CDR3 nucleotides read TGTGCCAGCAGAACAGGGGGCGCTGGGGCCAACGTCCTGACTTTC.

The gene calls are TRBV25-1 and TRBJ1-4, with 8 bases fitting TRBD1. The germline gives CDR1 MGHDK, CDR2 SYGVNS. V lost 3 bases and J lost 5; bases outside the gene matches: 5. The CDR3 loop spans 15 amino acids. The CDR3 DNA sequence: TGTGCCAGCAGTGACCGGACAGGGCCGAATGAAAAACTGTTTTTT. Its protein is CASSDRTGPNEKLFF.